The rows below give T cell receptor beta chains drawn from one sample of a study of blood T cells in healthy people across ages. TCRdb independently ran MiXCR on the 5' RACE reads; one entry per CDR3 protein. This table has approximately 1,000,000 distinct CDR3 sequences, 45% appearing once. Specimen: blood. All receptors derive from a woman aged 60-70 years in good health. Both conserved end residues are part of each CDR3. Fields, in order: J gene, V gene, CDR3 protein.

TRBJ2-1 | TRBV7-2 | CASSLAGGVNEQFF
TRBJ1-1 | TRBV3-1 | CASSQTGQGREAFF
TRBJ1-5 | TRBV7-3 | CASSPGPGPNQPQHF
TRBJ2-3 | TRBV12-3/TRBV12-4 | CASSFGQLSTDTQYF
TRBJ2-3 | TRBV7-9 | CASSLAGRMSTDTQYF
TRBJ2-4 | TRBV29-1 | CSVEPHRGSTYERYF
TRBJ1-1 | TRBV9 | CASSARQNTEAFF
TRBJ2-3 | TRBV12-3/TRBV12-4 | CASSLEVYTDTQYF
TRBJ2-5 | TRBV7-9 | CASSLGDYLRQYF
TRBJ2-1 | TRBV4-2 | CASIGDSGEQFF
TRBJ2-1 | TRBV15 | CATSRDRPLDEQFF
TRBJ2-7 | TRBV18 | CASSTSQGLSEQYF
TRBJ2-7 | TRBV7-8 | CASSEGTGDSYEQYF
TRBJ1-4 | TRBV28 | CASSSRDEGSINEKLFF
TRBJ2-7 | TRBV9 | CASSVEPSGLSYEQYF
TRBJ2-7 | TRBV2 | CASSPTSGTTYEQYF
TRBJ2-7 | TRBV3-1 | CASSQDPRNSYEQYF
TRBJ2-7 | TRBV3-1 | CASSHLQGKVYEQYF
TRBJ2-5 | TRBV7-2 | CASSLFGRGNMVGEQYF
TRBJ2-5 | TRBV27 | CASSQLDREETQYF
TRBJ2-7 | TRBV4-1 | CASSQEEYYEQYF
TRBJ2-1 | TRBV29-1 | CSVVRDRASYNEQFF
TRBJ2-7 | TRBV12-3/TRBV12-4 | CASRPPGPPFEQYF
TRBJ2-3 | TRBV10-1 | CASAGYASTDTQYF
TRBJ2-1 | TRBV15 | CATSRQGDYNEQFF
TRBJ2-7 | TRBV28 | CASSLFGRGQGNEQYF
NA | TRBV11-2 | CASSLDQREPDEQYF
TRBJ2-3 | TRBV9 | CASSPQGGGRGDTQYF
TRBJ2-2 | TRBV12-3/TRBV12-4 | CASSLYSGLATGELFF